This TCR beta chain was sequenced for a study of identical twins. There are many counts of this clonotype. Its cognate antigen is unknown. Study-wide results and limits: Within beta out-of-frame sequences, the excess sharing observed between twins was weaker. While abundant cord blood beta clonotypes carried fewer insertions, memory repertoires showed no such pattern. Within monozygotic twins, out-of-frame TCR alpha sharing was underestimated by the models.

TCRdb fed the 5' RACE reads into MiXCR, producing one record per CDR3 protein. The data hold roughly 240,000 distinct CDR3 sequences, with roughly 7% observed a single time. This sample also appeared in a second study, on yellow fever vaccine responses in identical twins.

Sequencing was performed on memory (CD45RO+) T cells sorted from blood. The TCR comes from a woman between 18 and 30 years old in good health.

CDR3 region: CATSRDTQGNQPQHF. CDR3 sequence (DNA): TGTGCCACCAGCAGAGACACCCAGGGGAATCAGCCCCAGCATTTT. The genes are TRBV15 and TRBJ1-5; D possibly corresponds to TRBD1 (6 bases). V was pared by 0 bases and J by 4 bases, with 10 bases between. The length of the CDR3 is 15 residues. Germline V gene lookup returns CDR1 LNHNV and CDR2 YYDKDF (reference sequence).